The clone carrying this TCR beta chain has more than one count but fewer than ten. The sample originates from a study of blood T cell repertoires in COVID-19. The germline CDR1 and CDR2 sequences are SGHKS and YYEKEE (reference sequence). V gave up 2 bases and J gave up 3 bases, with 14 bases separating them. This CDR3 is built from 16 residues. Method: immunoSEQ multiplex PCR; TCRdb's copy keeps in-frame clones and lacks some. The sample has approximately 300,000 clones; 90% to 95% are singletons. The V call is TRBV5-5, the J call TRBJ2-2; perhaps TRBD2 as D (7 bases). The TCR was taken from a woman between 25 and 40 years old who had been exposed to COVID-19. The material sequenced was PBMCs or T cells enriched from blood (not recorded which). The CDR3 DNA sequence: TGTGCCAGCAGCTTCCAATCGGGGGGCTACACCGGGGAGCTGTTTTTT. As protein: CASSFQSGGYTGELFF.